This T cell receptor (beta chain) was identified during a study of cytomegalovirus exposure and HLA in healthy donors. The CDR3 is 13 amino acids. Germline V gene data show CDR1 as MNHEY and CDR2 as SVGAGI. The V and J ends lost 0 bases and 6 bases respectively, with 9 bases between them. Study findings and constraints: In a later analysis, productive TCRs from donors in an Asian-associated ancestry cluster reportedly carried fewer N-insertions than the cohort mean. The authors reported that TCR beta sequences could predict HLA-A and HLA-B alleles. These predictions were accurate for most subjects in the first cohort.

Only a few counts were recorded for this clone. What it binds is unknown. PCR amplification relied on 60 Vbeta primers (plus 13 Jbeta primers). Produced via immunoSEQ multiplex PCR; TCRdb's table is partial and in-frame only. The table lists about 200,000 clones, more than 75% of them singletons. Sequencing was performed on PBMCs. The sequence came from a male donor in good health and CMV-seropositive. This chain connects TRBV6-5 to TRBJ2-7, with a possible D match to TRBD2 (5 bases). DNA of the CDR3: TGTGCCAGCAGTTACTCGAGCGGTCGCGAGCAGTACTTC. This codes for CASSYSSGREQYF.